This note documents a single T cell receptor beta chain sequence. Its antigen remains unknown. The entry originates in a study of CD8 T cells in ankylosing spondylitis. Study observations and caveats: Disease-linked clones were reportedly significantly enriched in matched ankylosing spondylitis synovial fluid. A number of the motif variants had already been described in reactive arthritis synovial fluid and blood. Ankylosing spondylitis blood seemed to carry a telltale TCR beta motif made of several highly homologous variants. Relatively scarce in peripheral blood, disease-linked clones were CD8+.

The CDR3 contains 13 residues. V lost 1 base to trimming and J lost 6 bases, with 11 bases between them. The germline V gene has CDR1 SGDLS and CDR2 YYNGEE. Quantitative 5'-RACE with molecular barcodes produced the TCR beta libraries. TCRdb independently ran MiXCR on the 5' RACE reads; one entry per CDR3 protein. The table shows roughly 350,000 distinct CDR3 sequences, with roughly 8% occurring only once. This receptor was taken from a male donor with ankylosing spondylitis. The chain uses TRBV9 and TRBJ2-7; no definite D call. The sequenced material came from blood, either unsorted or a sorted T cell fraction (not recorded which). As DNA, the CDR3 is TGTGCCAGCAGCGTATACGCCCTCGGCGAGCAGTACTTC. It is translated as CASSVYALGEQYF.